This TCR beta chain comes out of a study of OX40 agonist ivuxolimab in advanced cancers. Study-level information: From 23 to 79 years was the age range, with a mean of around 60 years, and roughly 80% were male.

CDR3 length equals 11 residues. Germline CDR1 and CDR2: SGHRS and YFSETQ. V was trimmed by 2 bases and J by 8 bases, leaving 4 bases between them. Profiled with immunoSEQ multiplex PCR; TCRdb holds only in-frame clones, not every one. The data show about 81,000 clones, around nine tenths seen once. In regard to this clone: The same CDR3 can be traced to other DNA sequences in this sample.

The chain carries TRBV5-1 and TRBJ1-4, with D hard to call. The specimen comprised CD4+ or CD8+ T cells sorted from blood, sampled in a trial of the OX40 agonist ivuxolimab. The TCR sequence derives from an adult with an advanced solid tumor such as melanoma, head and neck, liver or kidney cancer. The DNA for the CDR3 is TGCGCCAGCAGCTTAGGGGAAAAACTGTTTTTT. It specifies CASSLGEKLFF.